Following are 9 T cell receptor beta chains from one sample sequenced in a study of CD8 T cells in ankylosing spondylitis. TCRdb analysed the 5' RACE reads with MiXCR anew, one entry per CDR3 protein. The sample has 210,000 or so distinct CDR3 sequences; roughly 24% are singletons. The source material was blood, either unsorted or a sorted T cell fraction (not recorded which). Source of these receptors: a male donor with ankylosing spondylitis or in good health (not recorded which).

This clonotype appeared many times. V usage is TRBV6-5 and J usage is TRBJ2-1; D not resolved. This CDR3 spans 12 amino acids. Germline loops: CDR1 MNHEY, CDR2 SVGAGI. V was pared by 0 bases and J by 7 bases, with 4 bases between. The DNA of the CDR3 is TGTGCCAGCAGTTACTCGATGAATGAGCAGTTCTTC. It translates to CASSYSMNEQFF.

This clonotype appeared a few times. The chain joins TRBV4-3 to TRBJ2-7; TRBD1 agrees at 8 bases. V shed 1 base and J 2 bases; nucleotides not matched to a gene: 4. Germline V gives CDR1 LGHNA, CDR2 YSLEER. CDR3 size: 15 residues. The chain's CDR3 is CASSQATGVAYEQYF. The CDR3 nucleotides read TGCGCCAGCAGCCAAGCGACAGGGGTGGCCTACGAGCAGTACTTC.

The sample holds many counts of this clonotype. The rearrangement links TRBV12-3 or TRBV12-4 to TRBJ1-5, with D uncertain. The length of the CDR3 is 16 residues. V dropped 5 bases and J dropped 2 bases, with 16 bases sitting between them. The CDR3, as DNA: TGTGCCAGCAGTCCGGGCGAAGGGAAGGGCAATCAGCCCCAGCATTTT. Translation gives CASSPGEGKGNQPQHF.

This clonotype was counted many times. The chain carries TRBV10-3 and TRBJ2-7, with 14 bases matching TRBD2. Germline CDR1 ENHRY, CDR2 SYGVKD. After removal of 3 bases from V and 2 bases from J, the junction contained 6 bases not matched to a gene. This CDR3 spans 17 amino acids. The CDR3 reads CAISDTGLAGGPYEQYF. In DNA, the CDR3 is TGTGCCATCAGTGACACAGGACTAGCGGGAGGACCCTACGAGCAGTACTTC.

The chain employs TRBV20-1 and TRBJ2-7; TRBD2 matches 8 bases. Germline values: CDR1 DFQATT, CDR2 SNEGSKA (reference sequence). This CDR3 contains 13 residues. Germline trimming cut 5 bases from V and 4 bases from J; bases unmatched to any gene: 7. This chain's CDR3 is CSALAGLEYEQYF. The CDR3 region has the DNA TGCAGTGCTTTAGCGGGACTAGAGTACGAGCAGTACTTC.

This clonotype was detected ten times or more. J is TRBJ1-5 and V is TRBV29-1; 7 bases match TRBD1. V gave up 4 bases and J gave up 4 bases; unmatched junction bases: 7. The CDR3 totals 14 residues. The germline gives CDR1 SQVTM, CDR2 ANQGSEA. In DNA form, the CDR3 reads TGCAGCGTTGCCTCCGGGACAGCTAATCAGCCCCAGCATTTT. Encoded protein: CSVASGTANQPQHF. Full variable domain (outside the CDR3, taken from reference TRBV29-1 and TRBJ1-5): SAVISQKPSRDICQRGTSLTIQCQVDSQVTMMFWYRQQPGQSLTLIATANQGSEATYESGFVIDKFPISRPNLTFSTLTVSNMSPEDSSIYLCSVASGTANQPQHFGDGTRLSIL.

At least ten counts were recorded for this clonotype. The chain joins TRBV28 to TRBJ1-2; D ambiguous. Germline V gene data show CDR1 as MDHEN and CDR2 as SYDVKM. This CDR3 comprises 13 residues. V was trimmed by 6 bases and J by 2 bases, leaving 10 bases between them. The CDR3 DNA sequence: TGTGCCAGCAGCCTCGACGGAAACTATGGCTACACCTTC. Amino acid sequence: CASSLDGNYGYTF.

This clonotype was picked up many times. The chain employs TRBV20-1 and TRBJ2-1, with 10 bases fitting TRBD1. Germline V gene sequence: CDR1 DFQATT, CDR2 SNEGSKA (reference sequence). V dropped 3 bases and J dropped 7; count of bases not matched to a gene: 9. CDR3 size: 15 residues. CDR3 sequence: CSASSRDRGLNEQFF. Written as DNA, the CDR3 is TGCAGTGCTAGTAGCCGGGACAGGGGACTAAATGAGCAGTTCTTC.

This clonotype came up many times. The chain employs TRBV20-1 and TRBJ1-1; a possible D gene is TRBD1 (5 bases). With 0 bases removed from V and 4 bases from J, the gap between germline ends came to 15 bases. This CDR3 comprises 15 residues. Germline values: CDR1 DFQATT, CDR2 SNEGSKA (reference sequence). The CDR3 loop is CSARDQGVPSTEAFF. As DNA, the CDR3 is TGCAGTGCTAGAGATCAGGGTGTTCCAAGCACTGAAGCTTTCTTT.